This T cell receptor beta chain derives from a study of blood T cell repertoires in COVID-19. This CDR3 has 13 amino acids. Trimming removed 5 bases from V and 5 bases from J; junction bases left unmatched: 3. Germline V lookup: CDR1 MNHEY, CDR2 SVGEGT. Sequencing was performed with immunoSEQ multiplex PCR; in TCRdb, only in-frame clones are kept and a portion is missing. Of about 170,000 clones listed, 70% to 85% are singletons. The sequence came from a man aged 55 to 70 who had recovered from COVID-19. Sequencing was done on a sample of peripheral blood. The J gene is TRBJ1-2, the V gene TRBV6-2 or TRBV6-3, with 9 bases fitting TRBD1. CDR3 coding DNA: TGTGCCAGCAGTCTGACAGGGGGATATGGCTACACCTTC. Translating it yields CASSLTGGYGYTF.